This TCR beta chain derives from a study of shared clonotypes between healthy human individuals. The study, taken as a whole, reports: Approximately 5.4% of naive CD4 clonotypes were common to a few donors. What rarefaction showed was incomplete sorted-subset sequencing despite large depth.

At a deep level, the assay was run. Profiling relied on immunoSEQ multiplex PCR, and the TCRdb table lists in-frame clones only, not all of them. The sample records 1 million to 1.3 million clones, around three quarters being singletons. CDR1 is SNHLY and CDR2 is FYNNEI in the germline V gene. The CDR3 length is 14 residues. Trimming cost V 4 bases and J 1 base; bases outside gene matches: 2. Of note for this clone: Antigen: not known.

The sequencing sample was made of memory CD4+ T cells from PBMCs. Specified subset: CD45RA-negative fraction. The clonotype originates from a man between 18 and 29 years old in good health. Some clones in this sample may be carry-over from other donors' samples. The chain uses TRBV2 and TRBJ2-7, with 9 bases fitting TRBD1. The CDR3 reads CASSAGTGSYEQYF. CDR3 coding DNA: TGTGCCAGCAGTGCCGGGACAGGGTCCTACGAGCAGTACTTC.